This T cell receptor (beta chain) originates from a study of response to subunit inactivated influenza vaccine. General study findings and limits: Few additional T cells are recruited per seasonal influenza vaccination, authors suggested.

One entry per CDR3 protein, called by TCRdb with MiXCR from the RT-PCR reads. The data contain 550,000 to 600,000 distinct CDR3 sequences, approximately 10% of them singletons. As to this clonotype: Its target is not known.

Source: PBMCs from blood, taken on the day of vaccination. The receptor was isolated from a man over 45 who received an inactivated influenza vaccine.

In DNA, the CDR3 is TGTGCCAGCAGCCCGAATGGACAGCCACCTTCACCCCTCCACTTT. Translation gives CASSPNGQPPSPLHF. The V and J genes are TRBV6-1 and TRBJ1-6; possibly TRBD1 for D (6 bases). The CDR3 spans 15 residues. Per the germline V gene, CDR1 is MNHNS and CDR2 is SASEGT. Trimming took 6 bases from V and 9 from J, leaving 18 bases between them.